The TCR beta chain under discussion was sequenced for a study of vaccination and CD4 T cells after COVID-19. Study summary: There were six male and four female convalescents, and two of them were Hispanic. Post-vaccine sampling followed dose two by a median roughly 76 days (range 14 to 241).

This CDR3 comprises 17 residues. Trimming removed 4 bases from V and 7 bases from J, with 26 bases in between. Germline CDR1 reads SGHDT; CDR2 reads YYEEEE. The treatment here: roughly 10-day PBMC culture with coronavirus spike peptide pools or control peptides (ViraFEST assay). A remark on this clonotype: Its antigen is undetermined.

The Oncomine TCR Beta short-read assay sequenced DNA from cultured CD4+ T cells. The authors extracted genomic DNA from cultured CD4+ T cells. TCRdb re-derived calls from the PCR reads in MiXCR, one entry per CDR3 protein. The sample yields 12,000 to 15,000 distinct CDR3 sequences, about 35% seen once. The sequencing sample was made of cultured CD4+ T cells from blood. V and J are TRBV5-6 and TRBJ1-2; unclear D gene. The TCR originated in a human donor with COVID-19. The CDR3 coding sequence is TGTGCCAGCAGCCTCAGGCGCAGCGGCAGCACACAGAGTGGCTACACCTTC. It is translated as CASSLRRSGSTQSGYTF.